These T cell receptor beta chains were read from a single sample in a study of blood T cell repertoires in COVID-19. Using immunoSEQ multiplex PCR, the repertoire was profiled, and TCRdb retains in-frame clones only, with some absent. The repertoire holds about 66,000 clones, with roughly 90% as singletons. The sample taken for sequencing was peripheral blood. The receptor set was obtained from a man aged 60 to 75 with acute or convalescent COVID-19. The CDR3 runs from the conserved cysteine through the conserved F or W. Fields, in order: clone size, J gene, D gene, V gene, CDR3 protein, CDR3 DNA. The D gene is left open where the match is weak. Some rows have no size entry. The others give once, few or many, or a class for an expanded clone.

clone_size: NA; j_call: TRBJ2-2; d_call: NA; v_call: TRBV6-5; cdr3_aa: CASSYSGSPNTGELFF; cdr3_nt: TGTGCCAGCAGTTACAGCGGTAGCCCGAACACCGGGGAGCTGTTTTTT
clone_size: NA; j_call: TRBJ2-3; d_call: TRBD2; v_call: TRBV10-3; cdr3_aa: CAIRRAVAGDTDTQYF; cdr3_nt: TGTGCCATCAGGAGAGCCGTAGCGGGGGACACAGATACGCAGTATTTT
clone_size: NA; j_call: TRBJ1-1; d_call: TRBD1; v_call: TRBV18; cdr3_aa: CASSPSRGQRNEAFF; cdr3_nt: TGTGCCAGCTCACCAAGTAGGGGGCAACGGAATGAAGCTTTCTTT
clone_size: NA; j_call: TRBJ1-6; d_call: TRBD1; v_call: TRBV5-4; cdr3_aa: CASSPGTGDSPLHF; cdr3_nt: TGTGCCAGCAGTCCAGGGACAGGAGATTCACCCCTCCACTTT
clone_size: NA; j_call: TRBJ2-2; d_call: NA; v_call: TRBV3-1/TRBV3-2; cdr3_aa: CASSQGGTGELFF; cdr3_nt: TGTGCCAGCAGCCAAGGAGGGACCGGGGAGCTGTTTTTT
clone_size: NA; j_call: TRBJ1-5; d_call: NA; v_call: TRBV5-6; cdr3_aa: CASRKRSSGNQPQHF; cdr3_nt: TGTGCCAGCAGAAAAAGAAGCTCAGGGAACCAGCCCCAGCATTTT
clone_size: NA; j_call: TRBJ2-7; d_call: TRBD2; v_call: TRBV5-1; cdr3_aa: CASSSGVGLAGASAREQYF; cdr3_nt: TGCGCCAGCAGCTCCGGGGTAGGACTAGCGGGGGCTTCGGCTCGCGAGCAGTACTTC
clone_size: NA; j_call: TRBJ1-1; d_call: TRBD1; v_call: TRBV29-1; cdr3_aa: CSGDGQGNTEAFF; cdr3_nt: TGCAGCGGGGACGGACAGGGAAACACTGAAGCTTTCTTT
clone_size: NA; j_call: TRBJ1-5; d_call: NA; v_call: TRBV19; cdr3_aa: CASRLGGENQPQHF; cdr3_nt: TGTGCCAGTAGACTCGGGGGAGAGAATCAGCCCCAGCATTTT
clone_size: NA; j_call: TRBJ2-3; d_call: TRBD2; v_call: TRBV30; cdr3_aa: CAWSVFSGDTTDTQYF; cdr3_nt: TGTGCCTGGAGTGTATTTAGCGGGGATACCACAGATACGCAGTATTTT
clone_size: NA; j_call: TRBJ1-5; d_call: NA; v_call: TRBV6-6; cdr3_aa: CASSFFNSNQPQHF; cdr3_nt: TGTGCCAGCAGTTTCTTTAATAGCAATCAGCCCCAGCATTTT
clone_size: NA; j_call: TRBJ2-7; d_call: NA; v_call: TRBV7-9; cdr3_aa: CASSSKPSTAYEQYF; cdr3_nt: TGTGCCAGCAGCTCCAAGCCGTCTACCGCCTACGAGCAGTACTTC
clone_size: NA; j_call: TRBJ2-5; d_call: TRBD1; v_call: TRBV18; cdr3_aa: CASSPASGGVETQYF; cdr3_nt: TGTGCCAGCTCACCAGCCTCAGGGGGCGTAGAGACCCAGTACTTC
clone_size: NA; j_call: TRBJ2-3; d_call: NA; v_call: TRBV2; cdr3_aa: CASSGSTDTQYF; cdr3_nt: TGTGCCAGCTCTGGCAGCACAGATACGCAGTATTTT
clone_size: once; j_call: TRBJ2-7; d_call: TRBD2; v_call: TRBV5-1; cdr3_aa: CASSRTSGGPFSSYEQYF; cdr3_nt: TGCGCCAGCAGCCGGACTAGCGGGGGGCCTTTCAGCTCCTACGAGCAGTACTTC
clone_size: NA; j_call: TRBJ2-1; d_call: TRBD2; v_call: TRBV12-5; cdr3_aa: CASIAGGSYNEQFF; cdr3_nt: TGTGCTAGTATAGCGGGCGGGTCCTACAATGAGCAGTTCTTC
clone_size: NA; j_call: TRBJ1-2; d_call: NA; v_call: TRBV5-5; cdr3_aa: CASSSRDFYGYTF; cdr3_nt: TGTGCCAGCAGCTCCAGGGATTTCTATGGCTACACCTTC